This T cell receptor beta chain was sequenced in a study of blood T cell repertoires in COVID-19. The germline V gene encodes CDR1 SGHRS and CDR2 YFSETQ. V lost 8 bases to trimming and J lost 5 bases; unmatched junction nucleotides: 9. The CDR3 contains 14 residues. Assay: immunoSEQ multiplex PCR; the TCRdb copy retains only in-frame clones and omits some. The repertoire holds approximately 260,000 clones, with about 80% as singletons. V usage is TRBV5-1 and J usage is TRBJ2-7, with 11 nucleotides matching TRBD2. Source material: PBMCs or T cells enriched from blood (not recorded which). The TCR originated in a man aged 45-65 years who had recovered from COVID-19. The CDR3 DNA reads TGCGCCAGTCGACTAGCGGGGTTGGACAACGAGCAGTACTTC. Its translation: CASRLAGLDNEQYF. The full variable domain, its missing parts supplied by reference TRBV5-1 and TRBJ2-7, is KAGVTQTPRYLIKTRGQQVTLSCSPISGHRSVSWYQQTPGQGLQFLFEYFSETQRNKGNFPGRFSGRQFSNSRSEMNVSTLELGDSALYLCASRLAGLDNEQYFGPGTRLTVT.